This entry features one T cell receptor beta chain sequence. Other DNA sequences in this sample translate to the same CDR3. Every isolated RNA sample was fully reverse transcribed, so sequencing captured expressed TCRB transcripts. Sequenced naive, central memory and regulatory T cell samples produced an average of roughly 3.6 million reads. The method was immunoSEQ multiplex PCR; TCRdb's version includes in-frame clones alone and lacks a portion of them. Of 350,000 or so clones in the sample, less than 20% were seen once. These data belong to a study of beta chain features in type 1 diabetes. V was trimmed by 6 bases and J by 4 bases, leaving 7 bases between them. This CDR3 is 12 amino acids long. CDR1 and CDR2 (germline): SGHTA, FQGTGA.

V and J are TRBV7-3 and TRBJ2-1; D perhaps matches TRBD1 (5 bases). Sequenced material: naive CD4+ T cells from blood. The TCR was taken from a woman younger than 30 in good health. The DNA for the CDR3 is TGTGCCAGCAGTCCAGGGTACAATGAGCAGTTCTTC. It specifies CASSPGYNEQFF.